The 8 T cell receptor beta chains below were found in one sample sequenced in a study of shared clonotypes between healthy human individuals. Some clones are missing from TCRdb's copy, which holds only in-frame ones; the method was immunoSEQ multiplex PCR. The profile shows about 1.1 million clones, roughly 74% of them singletons. The sample consisted of memory CD4+ T cells from PBMCs. Subset: CD45RA-negative fraction. Receptors originate from a young man in good health. Some clones in this sample may be carry-over from other donors' samples.

This clone was recorded once. V gene TRBV28 combines with J gene TRBJ2-7; 10 bases are a match to TRBD1. Trimming at V came to 6 bases and at J to 6 bases, leaving 5 bases not matched to a gene. Per germline, CDR1 MDHEN and CDR2 SYDVKM. The CDR3 runs 13 residues. CDR3 bases: TGTGCCAGCAGCCAGGGGACAGGGGTCGAGCAGTACTTC. This sequence encodes CASSQGTGVEQYF.

The V call is TRBV11-3, the J call TRBJ2-3; D not certain. V dropped 0 bases and J dropped 6 bases, with 7 bases sitting between them. The CDR3 has 13 amino acids. Germline lookup yields CDR1 SGHNT and CDR2 YENEEA. Here the CDR3 reads CASSLDTSDTQYF. CDR3 DNA: TGTGCCAGCAGCTTAGATACCTCGGATACGCAGTATTTT.

V and J are TRBV2 and TRBJ1-5; possibly TRBD1 for D (6 bases). The CDR3 spans 17 residues. Trimming pared 2 bases from V and 0 bases from J, leaving 14 bases between. Germline CDR1 SNHLY, CDR2 FYNNEI. CDR3 nucleotide sequence: TGTGCCAGCAGTGAACTCGGGGGACAATATAGCAATCAGCCCCAGCATTTT. It translates to CASSELGGQYSNQPQHF.

This sequence joins TRBV19 and TRBJ1-1; TRBD1 matches 7 bases. Germline loops: CDR1 LNHDA, CDR2 SQIVND (reference sequence). V shed 5 bases, J shed 10 bases, and the junction held 10 bases outside the gene matches. The CDR3 totals 13 residues. CDR3 loop: CASSLSDRWLAFF. For the CDR3, the DNA is TGTGCCAGTAGTTTGTCGGACAGGTGGCTAGCTTTCTTT.

This clone was detected once. The chain recombines TRBV6-5 with TRBJ2-7, with D maybe TRBD1 (6 bases). This CDR3 contains 10 residues. CDR1 MNHEY and CDR2 SVGAGI come from the germline V gene. With 8 bases removed from V and 7 bases from J, the gap between germline ends came to 9 bases. In DNA form, the CDR3 reads TGTGCCAGCGGTAGGGGGGAGCAGTACTTC. It yields the protein CASGRGEQYF.

The chain employs TRBV30 and TRBJ1-4, with 7 positions matching TRBD1. Germline V gene sequence: CDR1 GTSNPN, CDR2 SVGIG (reference sequence). J gave up 0 bases and V 2 bases, and 6 bases lay outside the gene matches. The CDR3 totals 16 residues. In nucleotides, the CDR3 is TGTGCCTGGAGTAGGGGACAGCTTGCAACTAATGAAAAACTGTTTTTT. As protein: CAWSRGQLATNEKLFF.

This clone was seen repeatedly, ten times or more. This chain joins TRBV6-5 and TRBJ2-5, with D possibly matching TRBD2 (6 bases). Germline CDR1 reads MNHEY; CDR2 reads SVGAGI. There are 14 residues in the CDR3. The V and J ends lost 7 bases and 1 base respectively, with 13 bases between them. CDR3 residues: CASKIAASQETQYF. The CDR3, as DNA: TGTGCCAGCAAAATAGCGGCCTCCCAAGAGACCCAGTACTTC.

This clone has more than one count but fewer than ten. The chain combines TRBV18 with TRBJ1-1; D unclear. The V gene's germline CDR1 is KGHSH and CDR2 LQKENI. Trimming left V 3 bases short and J 2 bases short, with 10 bases between. The CDR3 has 14 residues. The CDR3 DNA sequence: TGTGCCAGCTCACCGTGGCAGGACAACACTGAAGCTTTCTTT. Translation: CASSPWQDNTEAFF.